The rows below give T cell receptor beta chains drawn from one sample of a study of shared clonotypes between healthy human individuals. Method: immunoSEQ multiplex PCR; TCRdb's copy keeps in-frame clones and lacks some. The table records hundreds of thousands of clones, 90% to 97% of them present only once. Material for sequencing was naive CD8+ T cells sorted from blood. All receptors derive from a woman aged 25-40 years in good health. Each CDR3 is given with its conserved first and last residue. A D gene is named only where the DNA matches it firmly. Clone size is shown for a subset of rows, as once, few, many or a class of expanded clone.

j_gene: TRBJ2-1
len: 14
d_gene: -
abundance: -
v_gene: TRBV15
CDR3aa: CATSRDLGGNEQFF
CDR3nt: TGTGCCACCAGCAGAGACCTTGGTGGTAATGAGCAGTTCTTC

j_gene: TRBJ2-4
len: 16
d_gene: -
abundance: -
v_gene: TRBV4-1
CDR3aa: CASSPSSGRVTNIQYF
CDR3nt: TGCGCCAGCAGCCCCTCAAGCGGACGGGTAACAAACATTCAGTACTTC

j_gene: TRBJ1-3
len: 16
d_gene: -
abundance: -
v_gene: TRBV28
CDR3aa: CASSSTQASSGNTIYF
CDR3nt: TGTGCCAGCAGTTCTACTCAGGCTTCCTCTGGAAACACCATATATTTT

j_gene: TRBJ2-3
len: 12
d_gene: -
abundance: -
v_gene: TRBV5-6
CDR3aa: CASSLVGDTQYF
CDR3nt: TGTGCCAGCAGCTTGGTGGGAGATACGCAGTATTTT

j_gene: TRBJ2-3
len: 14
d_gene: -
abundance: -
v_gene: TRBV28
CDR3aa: CATLIPRGTDTQYF
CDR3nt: TGTGCCACCCTCATACCGAGGGGCACAGATACGCAGTATTTT

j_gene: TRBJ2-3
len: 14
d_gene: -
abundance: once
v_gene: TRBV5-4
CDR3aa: CASSWDGTTDTQYF
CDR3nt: TGTGCCAGCAGCTGGGACGGCACCACAGATACGCAGTATTTT

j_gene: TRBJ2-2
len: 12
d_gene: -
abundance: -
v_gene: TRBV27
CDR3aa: CASSFRAGELFF
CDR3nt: TGTGCCAGCAGTTTCAGAGCCGGGGAGCTGTTTTTT

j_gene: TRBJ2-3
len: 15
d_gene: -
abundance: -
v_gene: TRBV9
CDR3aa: CASSARGDRTDTQYF
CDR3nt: TGTGCCAGCAGCGCGAGGGGGGACCGCACAGATACGCAGTATTTT

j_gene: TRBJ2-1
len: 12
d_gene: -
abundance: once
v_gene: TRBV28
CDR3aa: CASSLSPSVQFF
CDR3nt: TGTGCCAGCAGTTTGTCCCCGTCGGTGCAGTTCTTC

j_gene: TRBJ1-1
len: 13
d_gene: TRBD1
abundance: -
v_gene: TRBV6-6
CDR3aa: CASSWTGRTEAFF
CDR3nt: TGTGCCAGCAGCTGGACAGGAAGGACTGAAGCTTTCTTT

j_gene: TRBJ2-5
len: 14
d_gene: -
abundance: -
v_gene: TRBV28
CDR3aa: CASSSRGGQETQYF
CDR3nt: TGTGCCAGCAGTTCGAGAGGGGGCCAAGAGACCCAGTACTTC

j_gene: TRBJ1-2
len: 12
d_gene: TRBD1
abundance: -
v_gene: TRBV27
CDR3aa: CASRTGGNGYTF
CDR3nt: TGTGCCAGCAGAACAGGGGGCAATGGCTACACCTTC

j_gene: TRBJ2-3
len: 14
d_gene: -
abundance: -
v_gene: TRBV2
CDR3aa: CASIRPTSTDTQYF
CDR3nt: TGTGCCAGCATTAGACCGACTAGCACAGATACGCAGTATTTT

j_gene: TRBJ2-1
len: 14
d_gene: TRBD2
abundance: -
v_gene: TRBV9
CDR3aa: CASSSGTRNNEQFF
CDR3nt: TGTGCCAGCAGCTCAGGGACTAGAAACAATGAGCAGTTCTTC

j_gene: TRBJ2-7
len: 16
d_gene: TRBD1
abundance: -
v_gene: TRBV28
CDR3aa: CASSFRPVRGTYEQYF
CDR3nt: TGTGCCAGCAGTTTTCGCCCCGTCAGGGGGACCTACGAGCAGTACTTC

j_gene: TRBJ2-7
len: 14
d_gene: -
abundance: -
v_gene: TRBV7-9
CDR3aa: CASSFDRNSYEQYF
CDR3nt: TGTGCCAGCAGCTTTGACAGGAACTCCTACGAGCAGTACTTC

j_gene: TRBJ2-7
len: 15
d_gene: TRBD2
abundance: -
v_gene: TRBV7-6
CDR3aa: CASSLEREGQPEQYF
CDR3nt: TGTGCCAGCAGCCTCGAACGGGAGGGCCAGCCCGAGCAGTACTTC

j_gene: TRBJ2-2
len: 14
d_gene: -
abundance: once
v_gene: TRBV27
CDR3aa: CASSLVVNTGELFF
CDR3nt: TGTGCCAGCAGTTTAGTCGTTAACACCGGGGAGCTGTTTTTT

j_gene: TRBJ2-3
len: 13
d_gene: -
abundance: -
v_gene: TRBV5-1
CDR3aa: CASSALPTDTQYF
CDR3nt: TGCGCCAGCAGCGCACTTCCCACAGATACGCAGTATTTT

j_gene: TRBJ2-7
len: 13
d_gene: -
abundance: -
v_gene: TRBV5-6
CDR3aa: CASSLGAAYEQYF
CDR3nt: TGTGCCAGCAGCTTGGGGGCAGCCTACGAGCAGTACTTC

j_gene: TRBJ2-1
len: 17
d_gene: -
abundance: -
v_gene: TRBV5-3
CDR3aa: CARSPGRGVEPYNEQFF
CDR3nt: TGTGCCAGAAGCCCAGGACGGGGAGTGGAACCCTACAATGAGCAGTTCTTC

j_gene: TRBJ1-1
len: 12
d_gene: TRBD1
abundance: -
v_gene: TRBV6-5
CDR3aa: CASSSTGAEAFF
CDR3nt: TGTGCCAGCAGTTCTACAGGGGCTGAAGCTTTCTTT

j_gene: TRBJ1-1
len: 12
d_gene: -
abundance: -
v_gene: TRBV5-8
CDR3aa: CASSLSWTEAFF
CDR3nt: TGTGCCAGCAGCTTGAGTTGGACTGAAGCTTTCTTT

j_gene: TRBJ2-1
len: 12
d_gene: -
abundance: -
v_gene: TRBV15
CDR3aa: CATSRASNEQFF
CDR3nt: TGTGCCACCAGCAGAGCGTCGAATGAGCAGTTCTTC

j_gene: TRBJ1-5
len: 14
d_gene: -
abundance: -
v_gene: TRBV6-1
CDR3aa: CASSEDGSNQPQHF
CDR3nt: TGTGCCAGCAGTGAGGACGGGAGCAATCAGCCCCAGCATTTT

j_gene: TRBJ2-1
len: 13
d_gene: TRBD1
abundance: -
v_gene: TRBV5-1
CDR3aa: CASSLGQGGEQFF
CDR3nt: TGCGCCAGCAGCCTGGGACAGGGGGGTGAGCAGTTCTTC

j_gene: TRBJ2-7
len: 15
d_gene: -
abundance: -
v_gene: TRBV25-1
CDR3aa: CASSMGAGQVYEQYF
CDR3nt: TGTGCCAGCAGCATGGGAGCGGGACAGGTCTACGAGCAGTACTTC

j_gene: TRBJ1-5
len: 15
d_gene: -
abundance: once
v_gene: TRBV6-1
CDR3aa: CASSEAAGAPQPQHF
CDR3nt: TGTGCCAGCAGTGAGGCTGCAGGTGCCCCTCAGCCCCAGCATTTT

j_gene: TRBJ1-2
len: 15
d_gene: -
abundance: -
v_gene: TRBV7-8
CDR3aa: CASSPFGGPAYGYTF
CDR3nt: TGTGCCAGCAGCCCGTTTGGGGGCCCGGCCTATGGCTACACCTTC

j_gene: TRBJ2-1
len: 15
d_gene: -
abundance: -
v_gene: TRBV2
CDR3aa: CASSRDYNRRGAQFF
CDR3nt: TGTGCCAGCAGCCGGGACTACAATCGACGGGGGGCGCAGTTCTTC

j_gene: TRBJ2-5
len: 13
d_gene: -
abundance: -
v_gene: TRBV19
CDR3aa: CASSMARGETQYF
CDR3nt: TGTGCCAGTAGTATGGCGCGGGGAGAGACCCAGTACTTC

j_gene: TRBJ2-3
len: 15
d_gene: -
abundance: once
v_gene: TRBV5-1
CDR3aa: CASSPSGTPTDTQYF
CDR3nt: TGCGCCAGCAGCCCATCCGGGACCCCAACAGATACGCAGTATTTT

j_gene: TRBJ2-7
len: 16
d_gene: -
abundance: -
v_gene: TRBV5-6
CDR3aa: CASSLVPRSGAYEQYF
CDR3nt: TGTGCCAGCAGCTTGGTTCCGCGGAGTGGGGCCTACGAGCAGTACTTC

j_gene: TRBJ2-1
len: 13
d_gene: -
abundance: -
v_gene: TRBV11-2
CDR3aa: CASSLWRTTEQFF
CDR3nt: TGTGCCAGCAGCTTATGGCGCACCACTGAGCAGTTCTTC

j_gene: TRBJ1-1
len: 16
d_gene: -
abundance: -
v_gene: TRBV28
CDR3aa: CASSYPGHVMNTEAFF
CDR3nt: TGTGCCAGCAGTTATCCGGGACACGTCATGAACACTGAAGCTTTCTTT

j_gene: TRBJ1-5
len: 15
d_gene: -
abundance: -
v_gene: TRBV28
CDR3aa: CASSHHREVVQPQHF
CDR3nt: TGTGCCAGCAGTCACCATCGAGAAGTCGTACAGCCCCAGCATTTT

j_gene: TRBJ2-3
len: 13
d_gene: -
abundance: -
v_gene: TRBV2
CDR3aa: CASRSASTDTQYF
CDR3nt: TGTGCCAGCAGATCAGCTAGCACAGATACGCAGTATTTT

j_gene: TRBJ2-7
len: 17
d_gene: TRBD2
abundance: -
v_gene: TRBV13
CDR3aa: CASSPEGLAGGPYEQYF
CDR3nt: TGTGCCAGCAGCCCCGAGGGTCTAGCGGGAGGGCCCTACGAGCAGTACTTC

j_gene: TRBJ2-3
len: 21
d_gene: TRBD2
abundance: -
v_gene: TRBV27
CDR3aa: CASSPSPGLAGGPLSTDTQYF
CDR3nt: TGTGCCAGCAGTCCAAGCCCGGGACTAGCGGGAGGGCCCCTTAGCACAGATACGCAGTATTTT

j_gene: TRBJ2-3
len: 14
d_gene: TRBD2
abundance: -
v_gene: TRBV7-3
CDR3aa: CASSRGLAGDTQYF
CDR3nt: TGTGCCAGCAGCCGGGGGCTAGCGGGAGATACGCAGTATTTT

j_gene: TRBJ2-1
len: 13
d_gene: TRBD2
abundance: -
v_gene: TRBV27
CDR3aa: CASSLGGYNEQFF
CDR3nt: TGTGCCAGCAGTCTCGGGGGGTACAATGAGCAGTTCTTC

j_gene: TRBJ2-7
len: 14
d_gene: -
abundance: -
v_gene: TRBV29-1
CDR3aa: CSVYLRDSSYEQYF
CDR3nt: TGCAGCGTCTACCTTCGGGATTCTTCCTACGAGCAGTACTTC